This TCR beta chain was captured by sequencing in a study of shared clonotypes between healthy human individuals. Per germline, CDR1 MNHNS and CDR2 SASEGT. CDR3 size: 16 residues. Trimming shortened V by 0 bases and J by 5 bases, and 15 bases separated the two germline ends. Libraries were prepared by immunoSEQ multiplex PCR; TCRdb keeps only in-frame clonotypes and omits some of them. Found here are under 650,000 clones, roughly 95% of them singletons; the top ten hold less than 0.06%. The specimen sequenced was naive CD4+ T cells sorted from blood. The subset here: CD45RA+ positively selected. This receptor was identified in a woman in her 30s in good health. This chain uses TRBV6-1 with TRBJ2-3; D is uncertain. CDR3 region: CASSEARLSLGDTQYF. The CDR3 DNA follows: TGTGCCAGCAGTGAAGCGCGACTTAGCCTTGGAGATACGCAGTATTTT.